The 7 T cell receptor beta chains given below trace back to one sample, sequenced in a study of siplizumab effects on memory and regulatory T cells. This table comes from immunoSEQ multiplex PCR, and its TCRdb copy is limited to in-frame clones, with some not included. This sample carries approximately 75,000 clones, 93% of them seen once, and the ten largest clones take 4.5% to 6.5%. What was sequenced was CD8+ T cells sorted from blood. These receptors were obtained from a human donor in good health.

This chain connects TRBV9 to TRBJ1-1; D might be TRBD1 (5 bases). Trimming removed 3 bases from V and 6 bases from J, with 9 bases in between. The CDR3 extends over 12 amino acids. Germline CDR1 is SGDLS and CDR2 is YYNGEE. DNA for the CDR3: TGTGCCAGCAGCGGGGGCAGCCCTGAAGCTTTCTTT. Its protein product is CASSGGSPEAFF.

CDR3 bases: TGTGCCAGCAGTGACGGGACAGGGCGCTATGGCTACACCTTC. Its translation is CASSDGTGRYGYTF. The chain employs TRBV6-4 and TRBJ1-2; 9 bases fit TRBD1. Per germline, CDR1 MRHNA and CDR2 SNTAGT. The CDR3 is made up of 14 amino acids. J was trimmed by 4 bases and V by 2 bases; bases with no gene match: 2.

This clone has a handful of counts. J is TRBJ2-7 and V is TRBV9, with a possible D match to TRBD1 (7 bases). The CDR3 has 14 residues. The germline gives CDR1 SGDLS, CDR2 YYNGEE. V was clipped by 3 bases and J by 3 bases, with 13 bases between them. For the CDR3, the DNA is TGTGCCAGCAGCGGCGGGACAGACCTCTACGAGCAGTACTTC. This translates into CASSGGTDLYEQYF.

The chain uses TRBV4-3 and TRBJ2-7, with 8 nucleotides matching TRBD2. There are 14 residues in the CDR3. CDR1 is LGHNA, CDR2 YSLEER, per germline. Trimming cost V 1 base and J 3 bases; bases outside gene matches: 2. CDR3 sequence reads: CASSQGTSNYEQYF. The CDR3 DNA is TGCGCCAGCAGCCAAGGGACTAGCAACTACGAGCAGTACTTC.

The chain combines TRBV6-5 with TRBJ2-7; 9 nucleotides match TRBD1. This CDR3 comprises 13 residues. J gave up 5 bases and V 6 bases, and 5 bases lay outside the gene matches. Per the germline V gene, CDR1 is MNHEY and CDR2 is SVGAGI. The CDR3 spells CASSRQGGHEQYF. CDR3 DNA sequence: TGTGCCAGCAGCCGACAGGGGGGCCACGAGCAGTACTTC.

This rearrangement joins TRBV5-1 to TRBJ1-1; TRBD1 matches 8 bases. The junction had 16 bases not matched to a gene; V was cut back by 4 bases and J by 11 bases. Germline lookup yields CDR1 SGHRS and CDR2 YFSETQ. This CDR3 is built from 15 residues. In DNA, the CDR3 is TGCGCCAGCAGCACCGAGGACAGGGACCTAAGAGAGGCTTTCTTT. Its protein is CASSTEDRDLREAFF.

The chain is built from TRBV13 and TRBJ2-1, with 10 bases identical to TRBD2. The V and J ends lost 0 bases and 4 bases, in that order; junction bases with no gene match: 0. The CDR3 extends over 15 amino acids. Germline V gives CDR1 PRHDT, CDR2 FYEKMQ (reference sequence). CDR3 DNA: TGTGCCAGCAGCTTAGGGACTAGCGGGTACAATGAGCAGTTCTTC. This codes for CASSLGTSGYNEQFF.